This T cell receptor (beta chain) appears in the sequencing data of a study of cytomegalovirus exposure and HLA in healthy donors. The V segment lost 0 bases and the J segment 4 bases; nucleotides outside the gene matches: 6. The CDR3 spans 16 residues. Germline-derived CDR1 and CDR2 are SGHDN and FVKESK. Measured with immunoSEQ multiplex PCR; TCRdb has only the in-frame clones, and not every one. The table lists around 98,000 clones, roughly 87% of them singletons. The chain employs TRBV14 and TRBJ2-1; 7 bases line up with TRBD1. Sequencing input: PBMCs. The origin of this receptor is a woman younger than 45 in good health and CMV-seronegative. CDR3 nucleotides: TGTGCCAGCAGCCAAGACCCGACAGGGTGGTACAATGAGCAGTTCTTC. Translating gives CASSQDPTGWYNEQFF.